The 26 T cell receptor beta chains reported below all come from one sample, sequenced in a study of regulatory T cells in long-lasting Graves disease. Time point reported: newly diagnosed GD, antithyroid drugs for less than 3 months. PBMCs were the source of the RNA used for TCR sequencing. Through Arm-PCR of CDR3 regions and iRepertoire HTBI primers, TCR beta libraries were built. One entry per CDR3 protein, called by TCRdb with MiXCR from the multiplex PCR reads. The table has about 460,000 distinct CDR3 sequences, 14% seen once. These data were also filed under a second study, of T cells in Graves' hyperthyroidism and ophthalmopathy.

Sequences were derived from peripheral blood mononuclear cells (PBMCs), sampled at new diagnosis, from a patient treated with antithyroid drugs. Source of these receptors: a woman in her forties or fifties with Graves disease.

This clonotype was seen many times. This chain connects TRBV19 to TRBJ2-2; 12 bases fit TRBD2. V was pared by 4 bases and J by 2 bases, with 2 bases of the junction left unmatched. CDR1 is LNHDA, CDR2 SQIVND, per germline (reference sequence). The CDR3 runs 16 residues. Written as DNA, the CDR3 is TGTGCCAGTAGTAACGGACTAGCGGGAAACACCGGGGAGCTGTTTTTT. Translating it yields CASSNGLAGNTGELFF. The variable domain in full, completed from reference TRBV19 and TRBJ2-2, reads DGGITQSPKYLFRKEGQNVTLSCEQNLNHDAMYWYRQDPGQGLRLIYYSQIVNDFQKGDIAEGYSVSREKKESFPLTVTSAQKNPTAFYLCASSNGLAGNTGELFFGEGSRLTVL.

This clonotype was seen ten or more times. V usage is TRBV12-5 and J usage is TRBJ1-1, with unresolved D. The CDR3 is made up of 13 amino acids. Germline V gene lookup returns CDR1 LGHNT and CDR2 FRNRAP. V lost 1 base to trimming and J lost 1 base, with 4 bases between them. CDR3 amino acids: CASGLERNTEAFF. The CDR3 DNA is TGTGCTAGTGGTTTGGAACGGAACACTGAAGCTTTCTTT.

This clonotype has at least ten counts. The chain uses TRBV6-5 and TRBJ1-1, with 10 bases lining up with TRBD1. Trimming removed 2 bases from V and 5 bases from J; junction bases left unmatched: 2. CDR1 and CDR2 from the germline V gene are MNHEY and SVGAGI. The CDR3 covers 14 residues. CDR3 sequence reads: CASSYGTGATEAFF. Here the CDR3 DNA reads TGTGCCAGCAGTTACGGGACAGGGGCAACTGAAGCTTTCTTT.

This clonotype was picked up many times. The rearrangement links TRBV4-1 to TRBJ1-1, with a possible D match to TRBD1 (5 bases). CDR1 MGHRA and CDR2 YSYEKL come from the germline V gene. The V end was cut by 0 bases, the J end by 0 bases, with 8 bases between. The CDR3 runs 15 residues. The CDR3 protein is CASSQDGTLNTEAFF. Written as DNA, the CDR3 is TGCGCCAGCAGCCAAGATGGGACTTTGAACACTGAAGCTTTCTTT.

This clonotype was observed at least ten times. This chain joins TRBV11-2 and TRBJ2-5; 9 bases match TRBD2. Germline CDR1 is SGHAT and CDR2 is FQNNGV. With V trimmed by 4 bases and J by 0 bases, 6 bases remained unmatched. This CDR3 is 16 amino acids long. CDR3 amino acids: CASSSQASGNQETQYF. DNA for the CDR3: TGTGCCAGCAGCTCCCAGGCTAGCGGGAACCAAGAGACCCAGTACTTC.

In this sample, this clonotype turned up many times. This chain links TRBV3-1 with TRBJ1-4; possibly TRBD1 for D (5 bases). The CDR3 sequence is 14 residues long. V was clipped by 0 bases and J by 12 bases, with 14 bases between them. The germline V gene encodes CDR1 LGHDT and CDR2 YNNKEL (reference sequence). DNA for the CDR3: TGTGCCAGCAGCCAAGATCTAGTACGGGGACAACTGTTTTTT. Its translation is CASSQDLVRGQLFF.

This clonotype appeared many times. The chain employs TRBV6-2 or TRBV6-3 and TRBJ1-1; TRBD1 agrees at 8 bases. Germline CDR1 is MNHEY and CDR2 is SVGEGT. V was clipped by 10 bases and J by 2 bases; unmatched bases: 21. The CDR3 length is 18 residues. The CDR3 spells CATNSRQGLRRGNTEAFF. In DNA form, the CDR3 reads TGTGCCACCAACTCGAGACAGGGGTTACGCAGGGGTAACACTGAAGCTTTCTTT.

This clonotype turned up a few times. This chain links TRBV20-1 with TRBJ2-7; the D gene is possibly TRBD1 (5 bases). The CDR3 spans 11 residues. Germline V gene data show CDR1 as DFQATT and CDR2 as SNEGSKA (reference sequence). V dropped 3 bases and J dropped 6 bases, with 9 bases sitting between them. CDR3 DNA sequence: TGCAGTGCTAGCGCAGGGATCGAGCAGTACTTC. Translating gives CSASAGIEQYF.

This clonotype was counted at least ten times. The rearrangement joins TRBV11-2 to TRBJ2-5; the match to TRBD1 covers 7 bases. CDR1 is SGHAT and CDR2 is FQNNGV in the germline V gene. J gave up 4 bases and V 6 bases, and 11 bases lay outside the gene matches. The CDR3 has 15 amino acids. CDR3 residues: CASRETGARVETQYF. The CDR3 nucleotides are TGTGCCAGCAGGGAAACAGGGGCACGCGTAGAGACCCAGTACTTC. Complete variable domain (other parts from reference TRBV11-2 and TRBJ2-5): EAGVAQSPRYKIIEKRQSVAFWCNPISGHATLYWYQQILGQGPKLLIQFQNNGVVDDSQLPKDRFSAERLKGVDSTLKIQPAKLEDSAVYLCASRETGARVETQYFGPGTRLLVL.

This clonotype was picked up a small number of times. The chain carries TRBV7-6 and TRBJ2-5; D call uncertain. The CDR3 consists of 15 residues. Germline assignment: CDR1 SGHVS and CDR2 FNYEAQ. The ends were cut back, 4 bases at V and 0 bases at J, with 12 bases in the middle. CDR3 protein: CASSSPIPYQETQYF. For the CDR3, the DNA is TGTGCCAGCAGCTCCCCCATCCCCTACCAAGAGACCCAGTACTTC. Complete variable domain (other parts from reference TRBV7-6 and TRBJ2-5): GAGVSQSPRYKVTKRGQDVALRCDPISGHVSLYWYRQALGQGPEFLTYFNYEAQQDKSGLPNDRFSAERPEGSISTLTIQRTEQRDSAMYRCASSSPIPYQETQYFGPGTRLLVL.

The rearrangement uses TRBV9 and TRBJ1-1; TRBD1 aligns across 7 bases. V shed 0 bases and J 0 bases; nucleotides not matched to a gene: 8. The CDR3 runs 17 residues. Looked up from germline, CDR1 is SGDLS and CDR2 is YYNGEE. CDR3 protein: CASSVAAGGVLNTEAFF. The CDR3, as DNA: TGTGCCAGCAGCGTAGCGGCAGGGGGTGTCTTGAACACTGAAGCTTTCTTT.

Details on this clonotype: This may arise from a read error, as a much more abundant clone is one base away. J is TRBJ2-5 and V is TRBV27; 7 nucleotides match TRBD1. Germline-derived CDR1 and CDR2 are MNHEY and SMNVEV (reference sequence). This CDR3 contains 15 residues. The trim removed 5 bases at V and 2 bases at J, leaving 8 bases unmatched. The CDR3 DNA sequence: TGTGCCAGCAGTGTCAATCAGGGGGTACAAGAGACCCAGTACTTC. As protein: CASSVNQGVQETQYF.

Ten or more counts support this clonotype. The rearrangement joins TRBV19 to TRBJ1-5; no definite D call. Trimming pared 3 bases from V and 7 bases from J, leaving 10 bases between. The CDR3 has 13 residues. Germline lookup yields CDR1 LNHDA and CDR2 SQIVND (reference sequence). The CDR3 coding sequence is TGTGCCAGTAGTATCATAGGACGGCAGCCCCAGCATTTT. Its protein is CASSIIGRQPQHF.

This clonotype was observed at least ten times. The chain is built from TRBV2 and TRBJ2-3; 7 bases fit TRBD2. CDR1 is SNHLY, CDR2 FYNNEI, per germline. The V segment lost 5 bases and the J segment 8 bases; nucleotides outside the gene matches: 13. The CDR3 runs to 15 residues. The CDR3 spells CASSTRAGALGTQYF. CDR3 bases: TGTGCCAGCAGTACTAGGGCGGGAGCATTAGGTACGCAGTATTTT.

This clonotype has a count of ten or more. The rearrangement uses TRBV10-3 and TRBJ2-7; 9 positions match TRBD1. Germline CDR1 ENHRY, CDR2 SYGVKD. This CDR3 is built from 17 residues. Trimming at V came to 0 bases and at J to 3 bases, leaving 9 bases not matched to a gene. This CDR3 is CAISESLGQGSLYEQYF. CDR3 in DNA: TGTGCCATCAGTGAGTCATTGGGACAGGGATCCCTCTACGAGCAGTACTTC.

V and J are TRBV4-2 and TRBJ2-2; 9 bases match TRBD1. There are 15 residues in the CDR3. Germline V gene data show CDR1 as LGHNA and CDR2 as YNFKEQ. Unmatched junction bases numbered 4, after V lost 5 bases and J lost 3 bases. The CDR3 here is CASSSRTGDTGELFF. In DNA, the CDR3 is TGTGCCAGCAGCTCGCGGACAGGGGACACCGGGGAGCTGTTTTTT.

This clonotype has a count of ten or more. This chain links TRBV12-3 or TRBV12-4 with TRBJ1-1, with TRBD1 matching over 11 bases. The CDR3 consists of 13 residues. Trimming at V came to 3 bases and at J to 12 bases, leaving 6 bases not matched to a gene. This chain's CDR3 is CASSFGDRGVSFF. CDR3 bases: TGTGCCAGCAGTTTTGGGGACAGGGGGGTGTCTTTCTTT.

There are many counts of this clonotype. V and J are TRBV6-1 and TRBJ2-2; a weak D match, TRBD1 (6 bases). The CDR3 length is 14 residues. Germline assignment: CDR1 MNHNS and CDR2 SASEGT. The V gene lost 11 bases and the J gene lost 0 bases, with 13 bases spanning the gap. The CDR3 nucleotides are TGTGCCTCAGAGGGGGTGACGAACACCGGGGAGCTGTTTTTT. Translated: CASEGVTNTGELFF.

This clonotype was observed many times. V usage is TRBV5-1 and J usage is TRBJ2-1, with TRBD2 identical over 11 bases. This CDR3 has 15 residues. The V segment lost 5 bases and the J segment 9 bases; nucleotides outside the gene matches: 10. From germline, CDR1 is SGHRS and CDR2 YFSETQ. The CDR3: CASRSGSGRAGEQFF. The CDR3 region has the DNA TGCGCCAGCAGGAGCGGTAGCGGGAGGGCCGGTGAGCAGTTCTTC.

This clonotype appeared a few times. J is TRBJ2-1 and V is TRBV7-9; D gene unclear. This CDR3 region has 13 residues. Germline assignment: CDR1 SEHNR and CDR2 FQNEAQ (reference sequence). Trimming stripped 1 base from V and 9 bases from J, with 10 bases between. The CDR3 loop reads CASSLVVSPEQFF. DNA for the CDR3: TGTGCCAGCAGCTTAGTGGTCAGTCCTGAGCAGTTCTTC.

The chain recombines TRBV18 with TRBJ2-2; 8 bases line up with TRBD1. The CDR3 is 18 residues long. Germline trimming cut 3 bases from V and 0 bases from J; bases unmatched to any gene: 9. The V gene's germline CDR1 is KGHSH and CDR2 LQKENI. As DNA, the CDR3 is TGTGCCAGCTCACCGACTCAGGACAGGGTCGCGAACACCGGGGAGCTGTTTTTT. Translating it yields CASSPTQDRVANTGELFF.

This rearrangement joins TRBV7-3 to TRBJ2-7; 8 bases line up with TRBD1. The CDR3 runs to 15 residues. Losses at the gene ends were 8 bases for V and 3 bases for J; bases not matched to a gene: 12. Germline CDR1 and CDR2: SGHTA and FQGTGA. CDR3 coding DNA: TGTGCCAGCCCAACTCGGGACAGGACAGACTACGAGCAGTACTTC. It is translated as CASPTRDRTDYEQYF.

This clonotype was detected many times. The rearrangement joins TRBV27 to TRBJ2-1; D not resolved. CDR1 is MNHEY, CDR2 SMNVEV, per germline (reference sequence). This CDR3 comprises 11 residues. V lost 1 base and J 8 bases, leaving 3 bases between the germline ends. Written as DNA, the CDR3 is TGTGCCAGCAGTTTATATGATGAGCAGTTCTTC. Amino acid sequence: CASSLYDEQFF.

This clonotype was found many times. The chain uses TRBV6-5 and TRBJ2-1; possibly TRBD1 or TRBD2 for D (5 bases each). Deletions cut 2 bases from V and 4 bases from J, with 18 bases between. The CDR3 sequence is 17 residues long. Germline-derived CDR1 and CDR2 are MNHEY and SVGAGI. CDR3 sequence reads: CASSYLTGTGGYNEQFF. Written as DNA, the CDR3 is TGTGCCAGCAGTTACCTAACCGGGACCGGAGGATACAATGAGCAGTTCTTC.

Worth noting for this clonotype: A much larger clone lies a single base off, so this may be a read error. The V call is TRBV5-6, the J call TRBJ2-1, with D unclear. V was trimmed by 4 bases and J by 3 bases, leaving 17 bases between them. CDR1 and CDR2 from the germline V gene are SGHDT and YYEEEE. CDR3 length equals 16 residues. CDR3 DNA: TGTGCCAGCAGCCGAGAGATTAGTACGGGCTACAATGAGCAGTTCTTC. The encoded protein is CASSREISTGYNEQFF.

This clonotype was counted a single time. This sequence may be a read error, since a much larger clone differs from it by one base. J is TRBJ2-7 and V is TRBV10-3; D gene uncertain. Per the germline V gene, CDR1 is ENHRY and CDR2 is SYGVKD. The CDR3 length is 13 residues. The CDR3 DNA follows: TGTGCCATCAGTGTTGGCAGCCCCTACGAGCGGTACTTC. Protein: CAISVGSPYERYF.